These T cell receptor beta chains were read from a single sample in a study of beta chain features in type 1 diabetes. Profiling relied on immunoSEQ multiplex PCR, and the TCRdb table lists in-frame clones only, not all of them. In the table there are some 360,000 clones, 15% to 20% of which are singletons. The sample consisted of naive CD4+ T cells from blood. The receptors come from a woman aged 18-29 years in good health. The CDR3 runs from the conserved cysteine through the conserved F or W. D genes are given only for firm matches. Only part of the rows carry a size: once, few, many, or a class if the clone is expanded.

>TRBV5-1|TRBJ1-4|NA|NA
TGCGCCAGCAGCTTAAGCCTCCCGCCAACTAATGAAAAACTGTTTTTT
CASSLSLPPTNEKLFF
>TRBV30|TRBJ2-1|NA|NA
TGTGCCTGTTCCGGGAGCGGCTCCTACAATGAGCAGTTCTTC
CACSGSGSYNEQFF
>TRBV6-5|TRBJ1-1|NA|NA
TGTGCCAGCAGTTACTTTAGGGGGAAGACTGAAGCTTTCTTT
CASSYFRGKTEAFF
>TRBV4-1|TRBJ2-3|NA|TRBD2
TGCGCCAGCAGCCAAGATAATCGGCGGGGGGCACCTAGCACAGATACGCAGTATTTT
CASSQDNRRGAPSTDTQYF
>TRBV18|TRBJ1-1|few|TRBD1
TGTGCCAGCTCCCAAGACAGGGGAGTAGACACTGAAGCTTTCTTT
CASSQDRGVDTEAFF
>TRBV19|TRBJ2-7|NA|NA
TGTGCCAGTAGTCCCCCAAGAGCCTACGAGCAGTACTTC
CASSPPRAYEQYF
>TRBV2|TRBJ1-3|few|NA
TGTGCCAGCAGTCACCAGGCGGGGGGAGGAAACACCATATATTTT
CASSHQAGGGNTIYF
>TRBV5-1|TRBJ1-4|few|NA
TGCGCCAGCAGCTTGGGAGCAACTAATGAAAAACTGTTTTTT
CASSLGATNEKLFF
>TRBV10-3|TRBJ1-2|NA|NA
TGTGCCATCACCGAGCAGGGCAGGGGCTACACCTTC
CAITEQGRGYTF
>TRBV5-4|TRBJ1-2|NA|NA
TGTGCCAGCAGCCTACAGGAGAACTATGGCTACACCTTC
CASSLQENYGYTF
>TRBV10-2|TRBJ2-6|few|NA
TGCGCCAGCAGTGAGCCATCGGGTGCTCGCTCTGGGGCCAACGTCCTGACTTTC
CASSEPSGARSGANVLTF